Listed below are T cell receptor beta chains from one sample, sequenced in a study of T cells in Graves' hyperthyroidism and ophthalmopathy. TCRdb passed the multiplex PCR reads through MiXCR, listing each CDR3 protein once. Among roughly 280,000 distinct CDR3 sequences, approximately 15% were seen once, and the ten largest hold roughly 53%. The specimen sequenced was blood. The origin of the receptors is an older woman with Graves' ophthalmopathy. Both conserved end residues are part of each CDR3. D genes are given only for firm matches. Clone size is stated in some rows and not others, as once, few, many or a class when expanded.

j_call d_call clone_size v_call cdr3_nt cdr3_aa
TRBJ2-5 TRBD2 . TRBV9 TGTGCCAGCAGCGTTAGAGCGGGGGCTGAGACCCAGTACTTC CASSVRAGAETQYF
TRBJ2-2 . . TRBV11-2 TGTGCCAGCAGCTCGGACAGAATCACCGGGGAGCTGTTTTTT CASSSDRITGELFF
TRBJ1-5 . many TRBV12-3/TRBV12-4 TGTGCCAGCAGTTTCCCCGATCAGCCCCAGCATTTT CASSFPDQPQHF
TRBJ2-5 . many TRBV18 TGTGCCAGCTCACCACCGGAGGTCCAAGAGACCCAGTACTTC CASSPPEVQETQYF
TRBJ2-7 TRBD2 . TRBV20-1 TGCAGTGCTAGACTCCGTCAAGCGGGAGTTCTGTACGAGCAGTACTTC CSARLRQAGVLYEQYF
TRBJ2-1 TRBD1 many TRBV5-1 TGCGCCAGCAGCTTGGGAACAGGGGGCTCCTACAATGAGCAGTTCTTC CASSLGTGGSYNEQFF
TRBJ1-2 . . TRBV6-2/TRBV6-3 TGTGCCAGCAGTTACTCGGGAATTCCCCGTGGCCTCGGGGGCTACACCTTC CASSYSGIPRGLGGYTF
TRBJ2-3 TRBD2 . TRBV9 TGTGCCAGCAGCGTAGATAGCGGGAGAAGCACAGGTACGCAGTATTTT CASSVDSGRSTGTQYF
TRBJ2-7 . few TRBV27 TGTGCCAGCAGTCAAAACGGAGACTCCTACGAGCAGTACTTC CASSQNGDSYEQYF
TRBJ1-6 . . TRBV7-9 TGTGCCAGCAGCTTTAAGCAGGCTAGGGGCAGTATGGTTGATTCACCCCTCCACTTT CASSFKQARGSMVDSPLHF
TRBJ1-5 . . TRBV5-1 TGCGCCAGCAGCTGGGGCGATAGCAATCAGCCCCAGCATTTT CASSWGDSNQPQHF
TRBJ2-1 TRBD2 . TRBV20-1 TGCAGTGCTAGGGGGACTAGCGGGAAGGTGGGTGAGCAGTTCTTC CSARGTSGKVGEQFF
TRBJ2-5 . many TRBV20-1 TGCAGTGCGAGGCAGTCGAAGACCCAGTACTTC CSARQSKTQYF
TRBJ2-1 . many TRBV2 TGTGCCAGCAGTGAAGTACCCGAGCAGTTCTTC CASSEVPEQFF